This TCR beta chain was identified in a study of control samples from healthy donors and cancer patients. Libraries were prepared by immunoSEQ multiplex PCR; TCRdb keeps only in-frame clonotypes and omits some of them. The table lists over 150,000 clones, about 90% of them singletons. There are 15 residues in the CDR3. The V gene's germline CDR1 is MNHNS and CDR2 SASEGT. J gave up 7 bases and V 0 bases, and 8 bases lay outside the gene matches. The sample comprised blood. The sequence derives from a woman aged 50 to 60 in good health. V usage is TRBV6-1 and J usage is TRBJ1-2; TRBD1 agrees at 7 bases. This CDR3 is CASSEAGGEGAGYTF. The DNA for the CDR3 is TGTGCCAGCAGTGAAGCGGGGGGGGAGGGGGCTGGCTACACCTTC.